The 21 T cell receptor beta chains below were found in one sample sequenced in a study of Graves' ophthalmopathy and Graves' hyperthyroidism. The study amplified TCR beta CDR3 regions using RNA transcripts. HTBI primers served in a first-round RT-PCR, which a second-round multiplex PCR followed. TCRdb passed the multiplex PCR reads through MiXCR, listing each CDR3 protein once. The table includes about 700,000 distinct CDR3 sequences, 35% to 45% detected once. The sample was peripheral blood. The receptors here all came from an adult man with Graves' ophthalmopathy.

Only a few counts were recorded for this clonotype. The rearrangement uses TRBV7-9 and TRBJ1-1, with TRBD1 identical over 8 bases. The germline gives CDR1 SEHNR, CDR2 FQNEAQ (reference sequence). The CDR3 is 14 amino acids. The ends lost 8 bases at V and 9 bases at J; junction bases unmatched: 14. CDR3: CASGKIRTGLKAFF. The CDR3 DNA is TGTGCCAGCGGAAAAATAAGGACAGGGTTAAAAGCTTTCTTT.

Details on this clonotype: This CDR3 is missing its conserved last phenylalanine or tryptophan, likely due to a read error. No DNA is shown, since the ends of the CDR3 on it are uncertain; the CDR3 is the one TCRdb lists. CDR3: CATSRGGRYT. The chain is built from TRBV15 and TRBJ2-6; the DNA was not used to check the table's D call, TRBD1. The CDR3 has 10 residues if both end residues are counted. Germline-derived CDR1 and CDR2 are LNHNV and YYDKDF (reference sequence).

Many counts were recorded for this clonotype. V usage is TRBV9 and J usage is TRBJ1-2, with unresolved D. Germline CDR1 SGDLS, CDR2 YYNGEE. Trimming removed 4 bases at V and 6 bases at J, with 16 bases between. The CDR3 totals 14 residues. The CDR3 coding sequence is TGTGCCAGCAGCCTTAACGGGAGAACGCATGGCTACACCTTC. It is translated as CASSLNGRTHGYTF.

Only one count was recorded for this clonotype. The chain recombines TRBV14 with TRBJ1-2; D is uncertain. CDR1 and CDR2 from the germline V gene are SGHDN and FVKESK. The CDR3 sequence is 19 residues long. V lost 0 bases to trimming and J lost 0 bases, with 20 bases between them. The CDR3 nucleotides are TGTGCCAGCAGCCAAGACGTACAGCCTGCCCGTCAAGCTAACTATGGCTACACCTTC. It specifies CASSQDVQPARQANYGYTF.

V is TRBV9 and J is TRBJ2-7; 8 bases line up with TRBD1. The V gene end was trimmed by 0 bases and the J gene end by 4 bases; junction bases not matched to a gene: 6. CDR1 and CDR2 (germline): SGDLS, YYNGEE. The CDR3 contains 15 residues. The CDR3 loop reads CASSVGQGAGYEQYF. CDR3 nucleotides: TGTGCCAGCAGCGTAGGTCAGGGGGCCGGGTACGAGCAGTACTTC.

As regards this clonotype: A read error may account for a junction end that differs from germline. V gene TRBV25-1 combines with J gene TRBJ1-5, with D unresolved. In germline, CDR1 is MGHDK, CDR2 SYGVNS. The length of the CDR3 is 12 residues. The CDR3 spells CVSSGRNQPQHF. In DNA, the CDR3 is TGTGTCAGCAGTGGGAGGAATCAGCCCCAGCATTTT. Full variable domain (missing parts from reference TRBV25-1 and TRBJ1-5): EADIYQTPRYLVIGTGKKITLECSQTMGHDKMYWYQQDPGMELHLIHYSYGVNSTEKGDLSSESTVSRIRTEHFPLTLESARPSHTSQYLCVSSGRNQPQHFGDGTRLSIL.

This chain links TRBV11-2 with TRBJ1-3; D is possibly TRBD1 (5 bases). The CDR3 covers 14 residues. In germline, CDR1 is SGHAT, CDR2 FQNNGV. V was cut by 5 bases and J by 3 bases, with 11 bases left in between. This CDR3 is CASSPGRDGNTIYF. CDR3 nucleotides: TGTGCCAGCAGCCCGGGACGGGATGGAAACACCATATATTTT.

About this clonotype itself: Just one base apart from a much larger clone, this may be a read error. J is TRBJ2-5 and V is TRBV25-1; D is perhaps TRBD2 (5 bases). The CDR3 runs to 13 residues. Germline values: CDR1 MGHDK, CDR2 SYGVNS. This chain's CDR3 is CASGRISEETQYF. CDR3 sequence (DNA): TGTGCTAGTGGCCGGATTAGCGAAGAGACCCAGTACTTC.

V usage is TRBV3-1 and J usage is TRBJ1-6, with TRBD1 as a possible D gene (5 bases). CDR1 is LGHDT and CDR2 is YNNKEL in the germline V gene (reference sequence). The length of the CDR3 is 14 residues. Deletions cut 0 bases from V and 7 bases from J, with 7 bases between. The CDR3 sequence is CASSQDWGNSPLHF. The CDR3 nucleotides read TGTGCCAGCAGCCAAGATTGGGGGAATTCACCCCTCCACTTT.

This clonotype was seen only a few times. J is TRBJ2-7 and V is TRBV14; no reliable D call. Trimming took 1 base from V and 2 from J, leaving 6 bases between them. Germline V gives CDR1 SGHDN, CDR2 FVKESK. CDR3 length equals 13 residues. CDR3 nucleotide sequence: TGTGCCAGCAGCCAAGTGCGGACCTACGAGCAGTACTTC. It translates to CASSQVRTYEQYF.

This clonotype was counted a few times. This chain uses TRBV5-1 with TRBJ2-7; the D gene is possibly TRBD1 (6 bases). In germline, CDR1 is SGHRS, CDR2 YFSETQ. The CDR3 contains 19 residues. V was cut by 3 bases and J by 0 bases, with 25 bases left in between. The CDR3 coding sequence is TGCGCCAGCAGCTATGGAGGCAGGGGCATCGGCGGGCGCTCCTACGAGCAGTACTTC. This codes for CASSYGGRGIGGRSYEQYF.

Points on this clonotype: A much larger clone differs by one base, so this may be a read error. V is TRBV10-3 and J is TRBJ1-5; TRBD1 agrees at 7 bases. The ends lost 6 bases at V and 7 bases at J; junction bases unmatched: 12. CDR1 is ENHRY and CDR2 is SYGVKD in the germline V gene. The CDR3 covers 15 residues. The chain's CDR3 is CAIRGNRGLGQPQHF. In DNA form, the CDR3 reads TGTGCCATCAGGGGCAACAGGGGCCTAGGGCAGCCCCAGCATTTT.

The chain is built from TRBV24-1 and TRBJ2-5; tentatively, D is TRBD1 (6 bases). The CDR3 contains 15 residues. In germline, CDR1 is KGHDR, CDR2 SFDVKD. Trimming left V 11 bases short and J 4 bases short, with 22 bases between. The DNA of the CDR3 is TGTGCCAGCTCACCACGGCAGGGGATAGCAGAGACCCAGTACTTC. Its protein is CASSPRQGIAETQYF.

V gene TRBV10-3 combines with J gene TRBJ2-5; no reliable D call. From germline, CDR1 is ENHRY and CDR2 SYGVKD. This CDR3 comprises 13 residues. The V end was cut by 1 base, the J end by 5 bases, with 8 bases between. CDR3 residues: CAISELHGETQYF. DNA for the CDR3: TGTGCCATCAGTGAGTTACATGGGGAGACCCAGTACTTC.

Note on this clonotype: This CDR3 fails to terminate in the conserved phenylalanine or tryptophan, so it likely reflects a read error. The rearrangement links TRBV5-1 to TRBJ2-7; D possibly corresponds to TRBD1 (5 bases). The CDR3 has 14 amino acids. Germline V gives CDR1 SGHRS, CDR2 YFSETQ. V lost 0 bases, J lost 2 bases, and 9 bases lay in between. The CDR3 nucleotides are TGCGCCAGCAGCTTGGGGCAGGGCCCCTACGAGCAGTACTTG. This codes for CASSLGQGPYEQYL.

V gene TRBV7-6 combines with J gene TRBJ1-1; 8 nucleotides agree with TRBD1. J lost 5 bases, V lost 2 bases, and 7 bases had no gene match. Germline V gene sequence: CDR1 SGHVS, CDR2 FNYEAQ. The CDR3 has 15 amino acids. CDR3 in amino acids: CASSLSGQGRTEAFF. For the CDR3, the DNA is TGTGCCAGCAGCTTATCCGGACAGGGACGAACTGAAGCTTTCTTT.

Turning to this clonotype: With a much larger clone just one base away, this may be a read error. The chain joins TRBV10-3 to TRBJ1-5; no definite D call. V gave up 5 bases and J gave up 2 bases, with 13 bases separating them. Looked up from germline, CDR1 is ENHRY and CDR2 is SYGVKD. The CDR3 loop spans 15 amino acids. CDR3 sequence reads: CAISLYNLGNQPQHF. CDR3 nucleotides: TGTGCCATCAGTTTGTACAACCTCGGCAATCAGCCCCAGCATTTT.

Many counts were recorded for this clonotype. The V gene is TRBV5-1, the J gene TRBJ1-6; D is ambiguous. V lost 1 base and J 7 bases, leaving 15 bases between the germline ends. The CDR3 is made up of 16 amino acids. The V gene's germline CDR1 is SGHRS and CDR2 YFSETQ. The CDR3 nucleotides read TGCGCCAGCAGCTTGAATGGGCAGGTGGTCAATTCACCCCTCCACTTT. This gives the protein CASSLNGQVVNSPLHF.

This chain joins TRBV29-1 and TRBJ1-5; TRBD1 might be the D (5 bases). The CDR3 is 16 amino acids. V was clipped by 0 bases and J by 9 bases, with 21 bases between them. Germline values: CDR1 SQVTM, CDR2 ANQGSEA. The DNA for the CDR3 is TGCAGCGTTGAAGATCCAAGGGACTGCCTGCCTTGGCCCCAGCATTTT. This gives the protein CSVEDPRDCLPWPQHF.

V and J are TRBV6-5 and TRBJ2-7; D assignment may be TRBD1 or TRBD2 (7 bases each). Trimming left V 8 bases short and J 3 bases short, with 29 bases between. Germline values: CDR1 MNHEY, CDR2 SVGAGI. This CDR3 region has 18 residues. CDR3: CASSFQGGGRDRDYEQYF. The CDR3, as DNA: TGTGCCAGCTCATTTCAGGGGGGGGGCCGGGACAGAGACTACGAGCAGTACTTC.

The chain carries TRBV10-3 and TRBJ1-1; possible D gene TRBD1, 6 bases. V was cut by 3 bases and J by 2 bases, with 16 bases left in between. Per germline, CDR1 ENHRY and CDR2 SYGVKD. The CDR3 loop spans 16 amino acids. The CDR3 sequence is CAISDWGAHGNTEAFF. Written as DNA, the CDR3 is TGTGCCATCAGTGACTGGGGGGCTCATGGAAACACTGAAGCTTTCTTT.